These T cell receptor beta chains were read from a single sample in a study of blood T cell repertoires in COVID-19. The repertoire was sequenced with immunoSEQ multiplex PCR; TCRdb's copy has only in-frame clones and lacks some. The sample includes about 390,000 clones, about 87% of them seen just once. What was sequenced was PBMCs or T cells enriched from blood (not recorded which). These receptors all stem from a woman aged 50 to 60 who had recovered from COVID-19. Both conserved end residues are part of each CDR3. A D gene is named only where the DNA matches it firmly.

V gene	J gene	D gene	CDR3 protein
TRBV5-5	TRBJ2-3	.	CASSTYQRADTQYF
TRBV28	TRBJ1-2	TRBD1	CASSPDRATGYTF
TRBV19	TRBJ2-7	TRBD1	CATRREGQGAYEQYF
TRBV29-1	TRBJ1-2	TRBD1	CSVLHTGTGVGYTF
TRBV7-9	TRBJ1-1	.	CASSLGPEVVNTEAFF
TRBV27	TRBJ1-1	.	CASRSRGITLDTEAFF
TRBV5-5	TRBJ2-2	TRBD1	CASSFGQGRNTGELFF
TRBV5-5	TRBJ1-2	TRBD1	CASSYPTEGAGGYTF
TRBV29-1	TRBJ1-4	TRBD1	CSVTYRGQGEKLFF
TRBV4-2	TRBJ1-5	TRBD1	CASSQQGANQPQHF
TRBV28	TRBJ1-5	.	CASTRRMGLHQPQHF
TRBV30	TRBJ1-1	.	CAWRAIFTGLNTEAFF
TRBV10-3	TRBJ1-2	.	CAIGDAGGYTF
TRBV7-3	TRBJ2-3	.	CASSLGWTSTDTQYF
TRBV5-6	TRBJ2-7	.	CASSLGRGLGEQYF
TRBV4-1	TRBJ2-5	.	CASSPSGGWGETQYF
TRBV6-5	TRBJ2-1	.	CASSYRGSRYNEQFF
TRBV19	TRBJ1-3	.	CATRVLLSGNTIYF
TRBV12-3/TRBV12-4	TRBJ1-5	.	CASSLSGGRPQHF
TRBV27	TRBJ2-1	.	CASSPPAYNEQFF
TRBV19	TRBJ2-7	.	CASSIGVDRAGISYEQYF
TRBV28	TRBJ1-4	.	CASSYRPRDEKLFF
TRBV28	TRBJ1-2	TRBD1	CASSSLGTGQERYGYTF
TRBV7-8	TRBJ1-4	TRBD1	CASSLKGAGAEKLFF